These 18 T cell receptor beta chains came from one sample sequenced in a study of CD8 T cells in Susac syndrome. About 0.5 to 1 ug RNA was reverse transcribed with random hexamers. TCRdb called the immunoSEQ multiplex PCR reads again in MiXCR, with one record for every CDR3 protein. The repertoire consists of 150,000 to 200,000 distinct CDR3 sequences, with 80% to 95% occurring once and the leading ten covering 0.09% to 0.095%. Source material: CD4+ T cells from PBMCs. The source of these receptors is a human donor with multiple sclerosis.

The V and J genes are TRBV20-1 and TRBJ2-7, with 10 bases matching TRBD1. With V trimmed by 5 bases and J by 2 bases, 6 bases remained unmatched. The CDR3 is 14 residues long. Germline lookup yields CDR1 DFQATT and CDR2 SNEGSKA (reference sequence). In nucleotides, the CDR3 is TGCAGTGCTCCGGGACAGGGGAGAACCTACGAGCAGTACTTC. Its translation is CSAPGQGRTYEQYF.

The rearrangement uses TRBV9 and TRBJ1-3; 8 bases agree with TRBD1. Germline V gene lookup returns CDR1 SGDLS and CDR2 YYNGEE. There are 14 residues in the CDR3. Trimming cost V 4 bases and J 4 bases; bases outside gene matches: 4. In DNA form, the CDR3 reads TGTGCCAGCAGCAACCGGGACAGGGGAAACACCATATATTTT. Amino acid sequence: CASSNRDRGNTIYF. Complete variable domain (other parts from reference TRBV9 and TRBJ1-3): DSGVTQTPKHLITATGQRVTLRCSPRSGDLSVYWYQQSLDQGLQFLIQYYNGEERAKGNILERFSAQQFPDLHSELNLSSLELGDSALYFCASSNRDRGNTIYFGEGSWLTVV.

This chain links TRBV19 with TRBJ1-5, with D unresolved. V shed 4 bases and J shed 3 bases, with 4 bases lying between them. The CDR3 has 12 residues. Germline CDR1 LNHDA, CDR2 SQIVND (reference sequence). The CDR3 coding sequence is TGTGCCAGTAGTACCATCAATCAGCCCCAGCATTTT. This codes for CASSTINQPQHF.

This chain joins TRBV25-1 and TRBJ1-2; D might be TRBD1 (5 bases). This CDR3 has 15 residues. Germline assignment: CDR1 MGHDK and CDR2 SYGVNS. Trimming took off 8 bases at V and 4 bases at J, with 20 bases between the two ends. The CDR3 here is CASSRVGDTGYGYTF. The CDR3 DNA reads TGTGCCAGCTCCAGGGTTGGGGATACTGGCTATGGCTACACCTTC.

In nucleotides, the CDR3 is TGCGCCAGCAGCACGGACGGCCACAATGAGCAGTTCTTC. It codes for CASSTDGHNEQFF. The chain employs TRBV5-1 and TRBJ2-1; D unresolved. Trimming pared 4 bases from V and 5 bases from J, leaving 10 bases between. Per germline, CDR1 SGHRS and CDR2 YFSETQ. The CDR3 totals 13 residues. Full variable domain (outside the CDR3, taken from reference TRBV5-1 and TRBJ2-1): KAGVTQTPRYLIKTRGQQVTLSCSPISGHRSVSWYQQTPGQGLQFLFEYFSETQRNKGNFPGRFSGRQFSNSRSEMNVSTLELGDSALYLCASSTDGHNEQFFGPGTRLTVL.

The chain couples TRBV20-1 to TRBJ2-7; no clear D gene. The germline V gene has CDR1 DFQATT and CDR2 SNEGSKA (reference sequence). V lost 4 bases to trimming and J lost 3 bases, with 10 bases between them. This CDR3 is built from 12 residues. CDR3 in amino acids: CSATWDDYEQYF. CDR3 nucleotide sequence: TGCAGTGCTACGTGGGATGACTACGAGCAGTACTTC.

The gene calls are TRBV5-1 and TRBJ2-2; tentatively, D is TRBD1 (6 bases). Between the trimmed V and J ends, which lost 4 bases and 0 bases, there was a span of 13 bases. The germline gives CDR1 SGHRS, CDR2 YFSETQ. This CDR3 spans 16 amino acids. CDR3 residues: CASSKPSGANTGELFF. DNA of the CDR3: TGCGCCAGCAGCAAGCCATCAGGGGCGAACACCGGGGAGCTGTTTTTT.

CDR3 DNA: TGTGCCAGCAGCTCAGGGCCCACCAATCAGCCCCAGCATTTT. Residues: CASSSGPTNQPQHF. The chain joins TRBV5-6 to TRBJ1-5, with a possible D match to TRBD1 (5 bases). This CDR3 is built from 14 residues. The germline V gene encodes CDR1 SGHDT and CDR2 YYEEEE. V lost 3 bases, J lost 3 bases, and 10 bases lay in between.

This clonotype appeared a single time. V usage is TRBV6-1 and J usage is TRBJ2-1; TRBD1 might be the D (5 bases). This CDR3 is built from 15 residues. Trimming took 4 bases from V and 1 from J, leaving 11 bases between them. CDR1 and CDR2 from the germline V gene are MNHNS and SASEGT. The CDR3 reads CASSGITGSYNEQFF. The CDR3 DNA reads TGTGCCAGCAGTGGTATAACAGGTTCCTACAATGAGCAGTTCTTC.

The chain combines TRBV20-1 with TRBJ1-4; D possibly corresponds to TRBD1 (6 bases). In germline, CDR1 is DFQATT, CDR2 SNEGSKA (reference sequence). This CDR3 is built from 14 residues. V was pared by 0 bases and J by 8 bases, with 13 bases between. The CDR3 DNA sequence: TGCAGTGCTAGAGATGCACAGGGTAACGAAAAACTGTTTTTT. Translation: CSARDAQGNEKLFF.

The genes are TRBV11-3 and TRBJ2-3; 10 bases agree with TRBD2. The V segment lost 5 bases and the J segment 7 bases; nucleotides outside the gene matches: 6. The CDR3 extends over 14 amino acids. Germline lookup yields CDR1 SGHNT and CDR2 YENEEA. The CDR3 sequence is CASSRLAGTNTQYF. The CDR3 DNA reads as TGTGCCAGCAGCCGACTAGCGGGCACGAATACGCAGTATTTT.

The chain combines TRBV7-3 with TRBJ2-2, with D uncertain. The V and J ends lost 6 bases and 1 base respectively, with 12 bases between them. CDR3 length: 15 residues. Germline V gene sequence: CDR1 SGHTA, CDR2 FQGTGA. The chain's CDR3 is CASSPSAWNTGELFF. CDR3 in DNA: TGTGCCAGCAGTCCCTCCGCCTGGAACACCGGGGAGCTGTTTTTT.

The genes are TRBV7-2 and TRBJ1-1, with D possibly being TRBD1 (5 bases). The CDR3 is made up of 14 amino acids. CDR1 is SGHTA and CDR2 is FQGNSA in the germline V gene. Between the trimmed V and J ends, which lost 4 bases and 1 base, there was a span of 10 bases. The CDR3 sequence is CASSSTDRNTEAFF. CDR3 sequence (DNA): TGTGCCAGCAGCTCCACTGACAGGAACACTGAAGCTTTCTTT.

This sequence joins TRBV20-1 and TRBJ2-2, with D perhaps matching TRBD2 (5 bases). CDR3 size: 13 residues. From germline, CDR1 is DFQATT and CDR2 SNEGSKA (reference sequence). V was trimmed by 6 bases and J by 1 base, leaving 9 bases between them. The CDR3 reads CSAPSGNTGELFF. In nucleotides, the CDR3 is TGCAGTGCCCCGAGCGGGAACACCGGGGAGCTGTTTTTT.

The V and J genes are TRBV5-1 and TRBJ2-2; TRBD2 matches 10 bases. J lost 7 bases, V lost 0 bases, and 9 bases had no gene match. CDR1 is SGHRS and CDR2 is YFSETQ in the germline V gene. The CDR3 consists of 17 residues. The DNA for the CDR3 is TGCGCCAGCAGCTTGGTTGTAGCGGGAGGCGGCAGCGGGGAGCTGTTTTTT. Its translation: CASSLVVAGGGSGELFF.

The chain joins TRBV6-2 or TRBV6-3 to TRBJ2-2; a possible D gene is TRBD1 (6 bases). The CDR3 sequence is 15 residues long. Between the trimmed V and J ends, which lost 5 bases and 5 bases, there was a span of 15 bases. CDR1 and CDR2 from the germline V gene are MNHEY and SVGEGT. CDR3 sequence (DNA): TGTGCCAGCAGTCATGGGACATACTGGACCGGGGAGCTGTTTTTT. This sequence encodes CASSHGTYWTGELFF.

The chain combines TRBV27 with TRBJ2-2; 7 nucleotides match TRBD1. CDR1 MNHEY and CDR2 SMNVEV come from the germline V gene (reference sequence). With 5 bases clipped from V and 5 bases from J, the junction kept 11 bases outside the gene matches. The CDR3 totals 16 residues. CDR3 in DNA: TGTGCCAGCAGTCCCTACGGTAGGGGGCAAACCGGGGAGCTGTTTTTT. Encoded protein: CASSPYGRGQTGELFF.

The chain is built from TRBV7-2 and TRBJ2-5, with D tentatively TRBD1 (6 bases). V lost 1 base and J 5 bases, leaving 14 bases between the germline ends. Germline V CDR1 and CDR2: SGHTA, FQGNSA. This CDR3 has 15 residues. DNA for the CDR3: TGTGCCAGCAGCTTAGGAAGGGGGTTTTTGGAGACCCAGTACTTC. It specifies CASSLGRGFLETQYF.